This record covers a single T cell receptor beta chain. Its specificity is unknown. This entry belongs to a study of CD8+CD57+ T cells in acquired aplastic anemia. Study summary: DNA from sorted CD4+ and CD8+ cells averaged approximately 2.9 ug. Study-wide points: About 29 CD8+ CDR3 sequences occurred in both the patients and the controls. Controls did not differ significantly from patients in CD8+ Simpson's diversity.

TCR beta VDJ and CDR3 were profiled, and genomic DNA was the template. In TCRdb, the reads were re-called with MiXCR into one record per CDR3 protein. The sample comprises about 160,000 distinct CDR3 sequences, around 50% of which are singletons, and about 2.6% rests with the top ten. Germline-derived CDR1 and CDR2 are DFQATT and SNEGSKA (reference sequence). This CDR3 comprises 13 residues. The V segment lost 6 bases and the J segment 4 bases; nucleotides outside the gene matches: 7. For sequencing, patients were chosen who had shown expansion of CD8+CD57+ cells by flow cytometry. The patients all had a severe acquired aplastic anemia diagnosis.

The sequence was obtained from a human donor with aplastic anemia. Sequencing was carried out using sorted CD4+, CD8+, or CD8+CD57+ T cells (not recorded which) from PBMCs. The chain links TRBV20-1 to TRBJ2-5; 8 bases line up with TRBD1. The CDR3 sequence is CSAEAGGRETQYF. DNA of the CDR3: TGCAGTGCCGAGGCAGGGGGCCGAGAGACCCAGTACTTC.